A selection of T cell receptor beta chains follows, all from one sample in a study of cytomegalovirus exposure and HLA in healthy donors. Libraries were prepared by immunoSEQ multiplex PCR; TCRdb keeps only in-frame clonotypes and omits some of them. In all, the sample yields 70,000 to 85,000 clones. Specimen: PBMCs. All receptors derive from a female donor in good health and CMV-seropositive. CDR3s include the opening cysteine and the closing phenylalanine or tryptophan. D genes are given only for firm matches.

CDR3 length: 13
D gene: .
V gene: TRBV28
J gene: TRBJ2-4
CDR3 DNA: TGTGCCAGCATGGAGATAGCCAAAAACATTCAGTACTTC
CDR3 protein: CASMEIAKNIQYF

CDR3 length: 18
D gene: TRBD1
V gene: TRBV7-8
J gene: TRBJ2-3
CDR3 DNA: TGTGCCAGCAGCTTTTCACAGGGGGCGACCTCAGGCACAGATACGCAGTATTTT
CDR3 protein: CASSFSQGATSGTDTQYF

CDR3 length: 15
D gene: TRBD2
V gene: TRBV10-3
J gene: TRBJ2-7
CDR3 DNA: TGTGCCATCAGTGACGCCGGGGGGGGACTGGGCGAGCAGTACTTC
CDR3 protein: CAISDAGGGLGEQYF

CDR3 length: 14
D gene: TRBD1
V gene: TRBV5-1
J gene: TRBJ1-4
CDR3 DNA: TGCGCCAGCAGCACGGACAGGTCGAGGGAAAAACTGTTTTTT
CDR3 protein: CASSTDRSREKLFF

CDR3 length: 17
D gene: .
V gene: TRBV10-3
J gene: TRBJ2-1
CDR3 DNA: TGTGCCATCAGTGAGAGTCTAAGCGGGCAGTTCCACAATGAGCAGTTCTTC
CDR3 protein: CAISESLSGQFHNEQFF

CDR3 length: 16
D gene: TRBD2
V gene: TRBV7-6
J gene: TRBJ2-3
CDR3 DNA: TGTGCCAGCACCTCCCGAGGGCTAGCGGCGGGAGATACGCAGTATTTT
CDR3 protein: CASTSRGLAAGDTQYF

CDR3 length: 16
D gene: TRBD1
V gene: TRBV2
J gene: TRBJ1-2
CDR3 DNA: TGTGCCAGCTTTTTCTCGGGACAGGGGGCGTACTATGGCTACACCTTC
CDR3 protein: CASFFSGQGAYYGYTF

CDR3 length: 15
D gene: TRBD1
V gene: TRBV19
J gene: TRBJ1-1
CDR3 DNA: TGTGCCAGTGGTGGGACAGGGGGCAGGAACACTGAAGCTTTCTTT
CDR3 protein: CASGGTGGRNTEAFF

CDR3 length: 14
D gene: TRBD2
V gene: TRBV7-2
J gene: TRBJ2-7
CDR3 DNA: TGTGCCAGCATCGACATAGCGGGGGGGAACGAGCAGTACTTC
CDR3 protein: CASIDIAGGNEQYF

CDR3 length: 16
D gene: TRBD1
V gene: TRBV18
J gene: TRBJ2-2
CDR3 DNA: TGTGCCAGCACCCCGGGGACAGGGACATTCACCGGGGAGCTGTTTTTT
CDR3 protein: CASTPGTGTFTGELFF

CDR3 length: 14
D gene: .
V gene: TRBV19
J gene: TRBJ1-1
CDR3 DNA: TGTGCCAGTAGTATAAGGACTTTGAACACTGAAGCTTTCTTT
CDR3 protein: CASSIRTLNTEAFF

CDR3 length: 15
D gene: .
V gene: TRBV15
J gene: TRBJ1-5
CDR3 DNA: TGTGCCACCAGCAGAGTGCTTGAGGGAGATCAGCCCCAGCATTTT
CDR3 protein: CATSRVLEGDQPQHF